This T cell receptor (beta chain) was profiled in a study of CD8+CD57+ T cells in acquired aplastic anemia. Ten or more counts support this clonotype. Using genomic DNA as the template, TCR beta VDJ and CDR3 profiling was carried out. A single record per CDR3 protein comes from TCRdb applying MiXCR to the reads. The sample shows about 190,000 distinct CDR3 sequences, about 53% of them seen only once. Trimming stripped 1 base from V and 0 bases from J, with 4 bases between. The CDR3 spans 12 residues. Per the germline V gene, CDR1 is DFQATT and CDR2 is SNEGSKA (reference sequence). This receptor was obtained from a human donor in good health, serving as a control. The sequencing sample was made of sorted CD4+, CD8+, or CD8+CD57+ T cells (not recorded which) from PBMCs. The chain employs TRBV20-1 and TRBJ2-7, with no clear D. CDR3 in DNA: TGCAGTGCTAGAGTGGACTCCTACGAGCAGTACTTC. It codes for CSARVDSYEQYF.